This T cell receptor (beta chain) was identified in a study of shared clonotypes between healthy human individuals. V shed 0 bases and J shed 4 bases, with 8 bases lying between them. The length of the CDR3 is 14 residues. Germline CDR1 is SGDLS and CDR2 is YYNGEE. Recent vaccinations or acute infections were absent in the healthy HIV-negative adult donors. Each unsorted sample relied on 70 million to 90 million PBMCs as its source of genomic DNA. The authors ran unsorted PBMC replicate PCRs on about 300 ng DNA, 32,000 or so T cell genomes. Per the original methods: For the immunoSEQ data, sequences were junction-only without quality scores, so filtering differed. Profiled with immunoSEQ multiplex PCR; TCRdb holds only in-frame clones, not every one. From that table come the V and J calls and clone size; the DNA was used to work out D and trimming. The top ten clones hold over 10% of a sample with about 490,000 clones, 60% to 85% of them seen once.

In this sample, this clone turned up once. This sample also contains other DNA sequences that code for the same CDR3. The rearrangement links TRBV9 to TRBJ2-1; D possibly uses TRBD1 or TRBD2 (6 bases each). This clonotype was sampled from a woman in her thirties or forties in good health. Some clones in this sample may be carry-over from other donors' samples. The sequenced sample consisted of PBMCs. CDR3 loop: CASSVEGGYNEQFF. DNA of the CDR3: TGTGCCAGCAGCGTAGAGGGGGGTTACAATGAGCAGTTCTTC. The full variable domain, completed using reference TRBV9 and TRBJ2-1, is DSGVTQTPKHLITATGQRVTLRCSPRSGDLSVYWYQQSLDQGLQFLIQYYNGEERAKGNILERFSAQQFPDLHSELNLSSLELGDSALYFCASSVEGGYNEQFFGPGTRLTVL.